What follows describes a single T cell receptor beta chain. The antigen remains unidentified. Amplification by 5'RACE using constant-segment primers produced TCR alpha and TCR beta cDNA libraries that carried sample barcodes and UMIs. One entry per CDR3 protein results from TCRdb running MiXCR on the 5' RACE reads. The sample holds some 210,000 distinct CDR3 sequences; 27% are singletons and the top ten take 9.5% to 12%. The data belong to a study of T-cell memory formation after mild COVID-19. Study-level background: The TCR clusters were mostly specific to one donor.

Study results and caveats: Later expanders leaned CD4+, whereas clones that contracted between day 15 and 85 were balanced CD4/CD8. Some clones that responded were present in memory (sampled pre-infection), which suggests cross-reactive memory joined.

The clonotype comes from an adult woman who had mild COVID-19 (a few samples of this study predate the infection). Cell type and time point are not known. Sample: PBMCs or a T cell subset sorted from them (not recorded which).

CDR3 sequence: CASSQVLLVNEQFF. Written as DNA, the CDR3 is TGTGCCAGCAGCCAAGTGCTATTGGTGAATGAGCAGTTCTTC. The V gene is TRBV16, the J gene TRBJ2-1; D gene ambiguous. Looked up from germline, CDR1 is KGHSY and CDR2 is FQNENV. With 2 bases removed from V and 7 bases from J, the gap between germline ends came to 12 bases. This CDR3 has 14 amino acids.